The clone carrying this TCR beta chain was seen a few times. The antigen is undetermined. The data belong to a study of cytomegalovirus exposure and HLA in healthy donors. Study-wide results and limits: Immune exposure data for these donors was limited to CMV serostatus. Analyses of presence/absence relied on an assumption of roughly uniform sequencing depth across donors.

The CDR3 spans 14 residues. Per the germline V gene, CDR1 is GTSNPN and CDR2 is SVGIG (reference sequence). The ends were cut back, 3 bases at V and 7 bases at J, with 19 bases in the middle. Primers for the PCR totalled 60 Vbeta and 13 Jbeta. The method was immunoSEQ multiplex PCR; TCRdb's version includes in-frame clones alone and lacks a portion of them. The sample has 150,000 to 200,000 clones; roughly four fifths are singletons. The specimen sequenced was PBMCs. The rearrangement uses TRBV30 and TRBJ2-7; TRBD2 might be the D (6 bases). This receptor was taken from a woman in her thirties or forties in good health and CMV-seronegative. The CDR3 region has the DNA TGTGCCTGGAGGGGTAGCGGTTGGATCGGGGAGCAGTACTTC. Its protein is CAWRGSGWIGEQYF. The full variable domain, completed using reference TRBV30 and TRBJ2-7, is SQTIHQWPATLVQPVGSPLSLECTVEGTSNPNLYWYRQAAGRGLQLLFYSVGIGQISSEVPQNLSASRPQDRQFILSSKKLLLSDSGFYLCAWRGSGWIGEQYFGPGTRLTVT.